This T cell receptor (beta chain) was observed in a study of blood T cells in healthy people across ages. Study-wide results and limits: Long-lived donors had more naive CD4+ cells and higher diversity than aged donors.

A sample-barcoded 5' primer and a J-beta primer mix were used in a second PCR of about 7 to 12 cycles. From each sample, at least 3 million paired-end reads containing CDR3 were obtained. One entry per CDR3 protein results from TCRdb running MiXCR on the 5' RACE reads. The table has 1 million to 1.2 million distinct CDR3 sequences, less than 45% seen once. This clonotype occurred a few times. Its antigen remains unidentified. Looked up from germline, CDR1 is KGHDR and CDR2 is SFDVKD. V lost 5 bases to trimming and J lost 11 bases, with 20 bases between them. The CDR3 is made up of 14 amino acids. The receptor was isolated from a man aged 18 to 30 in good health. This chain connects TRBV24-1 to TRBJ2-5; D gene ambiguous. The sequencing input was blood. Here the CDR3 DNA reads TGTGCCACCAGTGGTGACGGATCCTACAATGAGCAGTACTTC. This translates into CATSGDGSYNEQYF.